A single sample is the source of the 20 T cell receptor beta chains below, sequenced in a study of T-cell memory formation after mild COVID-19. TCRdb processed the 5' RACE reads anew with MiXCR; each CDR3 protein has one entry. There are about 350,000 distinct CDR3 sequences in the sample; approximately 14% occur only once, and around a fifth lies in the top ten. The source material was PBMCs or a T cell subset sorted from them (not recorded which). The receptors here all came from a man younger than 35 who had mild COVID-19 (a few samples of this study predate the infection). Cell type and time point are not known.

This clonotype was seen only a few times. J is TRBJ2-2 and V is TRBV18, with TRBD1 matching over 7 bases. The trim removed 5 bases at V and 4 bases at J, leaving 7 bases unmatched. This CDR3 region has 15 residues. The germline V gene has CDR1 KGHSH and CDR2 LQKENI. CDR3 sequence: CASSTGTETTGELFF. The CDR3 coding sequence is TGTGCCAGCTCAACAGGGACAGAGACCACCGGGGAGCTGTTTTTT.

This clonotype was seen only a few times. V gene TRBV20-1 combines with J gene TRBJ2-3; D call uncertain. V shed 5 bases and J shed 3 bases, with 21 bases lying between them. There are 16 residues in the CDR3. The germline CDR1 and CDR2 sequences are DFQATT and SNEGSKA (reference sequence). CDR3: CSAEPVQPGATDTQYF. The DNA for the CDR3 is TGCAGTGCTGAACCAGTTCAGCCAGGCGCTACAGATACGCAGTATTTT.

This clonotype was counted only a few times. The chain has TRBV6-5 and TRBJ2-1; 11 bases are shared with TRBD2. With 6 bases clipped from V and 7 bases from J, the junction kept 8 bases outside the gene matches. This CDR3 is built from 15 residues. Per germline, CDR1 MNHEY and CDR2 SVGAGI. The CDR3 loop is CASRDRSGGVNEQFF. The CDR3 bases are TGTGCCAGCAGAGACCGTAGCGGGGGGGTTAATGAGCAGTTCTTC.

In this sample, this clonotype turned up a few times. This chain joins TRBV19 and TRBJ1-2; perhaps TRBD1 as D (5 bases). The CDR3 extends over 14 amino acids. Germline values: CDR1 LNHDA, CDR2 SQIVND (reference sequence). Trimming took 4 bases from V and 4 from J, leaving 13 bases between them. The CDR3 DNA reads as TGTGCCAGTAGTACGGCCGCAGGGCTCTATGGCTACACCTTC. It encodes CASSTAAGLYGYTF.

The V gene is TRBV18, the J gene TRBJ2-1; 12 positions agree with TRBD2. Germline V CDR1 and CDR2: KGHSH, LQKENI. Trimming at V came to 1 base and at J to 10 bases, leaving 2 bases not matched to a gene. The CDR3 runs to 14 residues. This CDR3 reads CASSPLGLAGEQFF. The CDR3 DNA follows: TGTGCCAGCTCACCACTAGGACTAGCGGGGGAGCAGTTCTTC.

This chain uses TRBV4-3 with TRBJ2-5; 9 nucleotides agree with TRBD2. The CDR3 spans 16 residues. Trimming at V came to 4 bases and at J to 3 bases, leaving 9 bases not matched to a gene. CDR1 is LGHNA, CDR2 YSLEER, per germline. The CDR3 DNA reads TGCGCCAGCAGCCGGGGAGCGGGGGGCCCAGAAGAGACCCAGTACTTC. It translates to CASSRGAGGPEETQYF.

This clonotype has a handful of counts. This chain's CDR3 is CATRGGTSGTDTQYF. The CDR3 region has the DNA TGTGCCACCAGGGGAGGGACTAGCGGCACAGATACGCAGTATTTT. V usage is TRBV10-3 and J usage is TRBJ2-3; 10 nucleotides align to TRBD2. CDR1 and CDR2 (germline): ENHRY, SYGVKD. CDR3 length: 15 amino acids. The V segment lost 10 bases and the J segment 1 base; nucleotides outside the gene matches: 8.

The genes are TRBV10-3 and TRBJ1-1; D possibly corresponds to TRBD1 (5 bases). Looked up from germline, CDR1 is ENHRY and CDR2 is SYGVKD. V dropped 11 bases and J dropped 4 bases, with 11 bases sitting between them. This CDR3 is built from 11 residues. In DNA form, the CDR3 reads TGTGCCTCGGGGGGGATCACTGAAGCTTTCTTT. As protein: CASGGITEAFF.

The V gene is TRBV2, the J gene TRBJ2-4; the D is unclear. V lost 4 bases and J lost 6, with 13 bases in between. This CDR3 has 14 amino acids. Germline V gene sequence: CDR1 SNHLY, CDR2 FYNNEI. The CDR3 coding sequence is TGTGCCAGCAGTGTAGGCGGTTTCTTAAACATTCAGTACTTC. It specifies CASSVGGFLNIQYF.

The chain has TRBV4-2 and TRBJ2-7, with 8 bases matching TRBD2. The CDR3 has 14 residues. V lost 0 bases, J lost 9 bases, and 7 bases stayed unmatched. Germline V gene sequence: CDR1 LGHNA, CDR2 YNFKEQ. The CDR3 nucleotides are TGTGCCAGCAGCCAAGAGACGCGGGGGGCCGGGCAGTACTTC. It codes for CASSQETRGAGQYF.

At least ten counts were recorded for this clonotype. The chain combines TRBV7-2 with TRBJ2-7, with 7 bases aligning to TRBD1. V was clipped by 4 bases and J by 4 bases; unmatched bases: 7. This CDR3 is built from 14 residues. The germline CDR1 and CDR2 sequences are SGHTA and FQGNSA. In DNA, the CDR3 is TGTGCCAGCAGCTCCTCGGGGACAGCTTACGAGCAGTACTTC. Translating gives CASSSSGTAYEQYF.

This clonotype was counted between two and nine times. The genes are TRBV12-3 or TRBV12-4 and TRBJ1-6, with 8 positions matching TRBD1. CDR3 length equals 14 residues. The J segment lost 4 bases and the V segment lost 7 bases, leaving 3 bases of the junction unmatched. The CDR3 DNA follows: TGTGCCAGCAAAGGACAGGGATATAATTCACCCCTCCACTTT. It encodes CASKGQGYNSPLHF.

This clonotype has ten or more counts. The CDR3 loop is CATSRGPAYEQYV. The CDR3, as DNA: TGTGCCACCAGCAGAGGACCAGCCTACGAGCAGTACGTC. The rearrangement links TRBV15 to TRBJ2-7; no clear D. CDR3 size: 13 residues. Trimming removed 1 base from V and 2 bases from J, with 6 bases in between. In germline, CDR1 is LNHNV, CDR2 YYDKDF (reference sequence).

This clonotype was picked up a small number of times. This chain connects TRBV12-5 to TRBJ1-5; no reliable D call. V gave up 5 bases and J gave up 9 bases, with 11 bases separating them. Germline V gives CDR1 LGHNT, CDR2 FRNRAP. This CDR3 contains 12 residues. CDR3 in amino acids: CASGPLLGPQHF. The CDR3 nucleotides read TGTGCTAGTGGTCCGCTTTTGGGGCCCCAGCATTTT. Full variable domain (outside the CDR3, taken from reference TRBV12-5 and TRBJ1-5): DARVTQTPRHKVTEMGQEVTMRCQPILGHNTVFWYRQTMMQGLELLAYFRNRAPLDDSGMPKDRFSAEMPDATLATLKIQPSEPRDSAVYFCASGPLLGPQHFGDGTRLSIL.

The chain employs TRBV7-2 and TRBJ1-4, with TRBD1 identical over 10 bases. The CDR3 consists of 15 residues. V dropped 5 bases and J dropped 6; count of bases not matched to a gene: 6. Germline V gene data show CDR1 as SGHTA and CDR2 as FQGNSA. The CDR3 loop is CASSRTGTGDEKLFF. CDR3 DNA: TGTGCCAGCAGCCGAACCGGGACAGGGGATGAAAAACTGTTTTTT.

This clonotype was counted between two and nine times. In nucleotides, the CDR3 is TGTGCCAGCAGTTCCGCAAATGAGGACGAGCAGTACGTC. Amino acids: CASSSANEDEQYV. The chain joins TRBV6-2 or TRBV6-3 to TRBJ2-7; D is ambiguous. Germline assignment: CDR1 MNHEY and CDR2 SVGEGT. Trimming took 4 bases from V and 5 from J, leaving 12 bases between them. The CDR3 has 13 amino acids.

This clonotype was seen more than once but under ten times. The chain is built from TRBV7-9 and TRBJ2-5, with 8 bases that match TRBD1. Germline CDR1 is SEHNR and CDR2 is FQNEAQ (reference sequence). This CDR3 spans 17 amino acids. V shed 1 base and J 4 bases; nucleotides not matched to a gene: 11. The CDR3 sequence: CASSLDENRGYGETQYF. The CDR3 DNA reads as TGTGCCAGCAGCTTAGATGAGAACAGGGGGTATGGAGAGACCCAGTACTTC.

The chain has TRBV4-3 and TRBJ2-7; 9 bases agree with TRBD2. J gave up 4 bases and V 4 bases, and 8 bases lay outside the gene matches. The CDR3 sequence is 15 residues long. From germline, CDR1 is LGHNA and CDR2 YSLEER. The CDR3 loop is CASSPSGGGAYEQYF. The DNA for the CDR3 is TGCGCCAGCAGCCCCTCTGGCGGGGGGGCGTACGAGCAGTACTTC.

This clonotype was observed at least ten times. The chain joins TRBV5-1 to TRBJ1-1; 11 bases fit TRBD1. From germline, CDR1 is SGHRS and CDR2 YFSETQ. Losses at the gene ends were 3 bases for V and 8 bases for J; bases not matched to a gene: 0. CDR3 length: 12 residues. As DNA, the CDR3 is TGCGCCAGCAGCTGGACAGGGGGCGAAGCTTTCTTT. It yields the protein CASSWTGGEAFF.

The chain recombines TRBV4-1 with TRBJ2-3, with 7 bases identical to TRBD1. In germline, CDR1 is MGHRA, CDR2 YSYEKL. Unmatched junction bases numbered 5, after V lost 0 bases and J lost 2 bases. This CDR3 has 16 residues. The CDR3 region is CASSQDRGGDTDTQYF. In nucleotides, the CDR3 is TGCGCCAGCAGCCAAGATCGAGGGGGCGACACAGATACGCAGTATTTT.